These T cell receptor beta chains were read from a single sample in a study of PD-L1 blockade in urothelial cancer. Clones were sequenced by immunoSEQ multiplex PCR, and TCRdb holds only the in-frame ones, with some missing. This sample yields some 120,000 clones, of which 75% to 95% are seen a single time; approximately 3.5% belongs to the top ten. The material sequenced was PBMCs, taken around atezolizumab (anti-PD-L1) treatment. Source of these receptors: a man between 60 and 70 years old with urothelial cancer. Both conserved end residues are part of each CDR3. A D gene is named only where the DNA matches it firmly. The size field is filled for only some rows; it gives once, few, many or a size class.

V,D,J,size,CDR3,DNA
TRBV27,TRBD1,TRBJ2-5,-,CASKTYRGTQYF,TGTGCCAGCAAGACTTACAGGGGGACCCAGTACTTC
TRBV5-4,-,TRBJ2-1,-,CASSFQGSYNEQFF,TGTGCCAGCAGCTTCCAGGGGTCCTACAATGAGCAGTTCTTC
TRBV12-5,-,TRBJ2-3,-,CASGVQDTQYF,TGTGCTAGTGGTGTACAGGATACGCAGTATTTT
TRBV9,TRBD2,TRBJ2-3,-,CASSVGTSGIDTQYF,TGTGCCAGCAGCGTAGGAACTAGCGGGATTGATACGCAGTATTTT
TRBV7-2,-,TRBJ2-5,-,CASSFGGTQYF,TGTGCCAGCAGCTTCGGGGGGACCCAGTACTTC
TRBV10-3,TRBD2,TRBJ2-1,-,CAIGLAGGFINEQFF,TGTGCCATCGGACTAGCGGGAGGGTTTATAAATGAGCAGTTCTTC
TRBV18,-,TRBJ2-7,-,CASSLSSYEQYF,TGTGCCAGCTCACTTAGCTCCTACGAGCAGTACTTC
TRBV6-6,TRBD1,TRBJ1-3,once,CASSSPGQGSGNTIYF,TGTGCCAGCTCCTCTCCGGGACAGGGCTCTGGAAACACCATATATTTT
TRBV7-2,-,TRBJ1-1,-,CASSLGKGDAEAFF,TGTGCCAGCAGCTTAGGAAAAGGGGATGCTGAAGCTTTCTTT
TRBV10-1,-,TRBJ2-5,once,CASSVEVETQYF,TGCGCCAGCAGTGTGGAGGTGGAGACCCAGTACTTC
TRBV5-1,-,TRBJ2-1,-,CASSLGYSSEQFF,TGCGCCAGCAGCTTGGGGTACAGTTCGGAGCAGTTCTTC
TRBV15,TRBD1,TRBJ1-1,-,CATSRATGATEAFF,TGTGCCACCAGCAGAGCTACAGGGGCCACTGAAGCTTTCTTT
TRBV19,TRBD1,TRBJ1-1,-,CASSKYRGGEAFF,TGTGCCAGTAGTAAATACAGGGGTGGGGAAGCTTTCTTT
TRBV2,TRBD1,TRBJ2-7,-,CASSDQGASYEQYF,TGTGCCAGCAGTGACCAGGGGGCTTCCTACGAGCAGTACTTC
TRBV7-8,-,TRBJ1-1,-,CASSYRGTEAFF,TGTGCCAGCAGCTACCGGGGCACTGAAGCTTTCTTT
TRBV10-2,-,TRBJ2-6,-,CASSRESGANVLTF,TGCGCCAGCTCGCGAGAGTCTGGGGCCAACGTCCTGACTTTC
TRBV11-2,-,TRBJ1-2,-,CASSHGGRANYGYTF,TGTGCCAGCAGCCATGGGGGCAGAGCTAACTATGGCTACACCTTC
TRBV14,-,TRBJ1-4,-,CASRERGEKLFF,TGTGCCAGCAGGGAGCGGGGGGAAAAACTGTTTTTT
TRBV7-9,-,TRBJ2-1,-,CASSSLIPSSYNEQFF,TGTGCCAGCAGCTCGCTCATCCCGAGCTCCTACAATGAGCAGTTCTTC
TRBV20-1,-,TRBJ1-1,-,CSGRGNTEAFF,TGCAGCGGTCGGGGGAACACTGAAGCTTTCTTT
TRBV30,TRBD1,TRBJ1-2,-,CACPGTGGSYGYTF,TGTGCCTGTCCAGGGACAGGGGGTAGCTATGGCTACACCTTC
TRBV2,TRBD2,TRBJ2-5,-,CASSALTSGVGTQYF,TGTGCCAGCAGCGCGCTGACTAGCGGGGTTGGGACCCAGTACTTC
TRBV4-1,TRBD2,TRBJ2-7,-,CASSLRGGGSGSSEQYF,TGCGCCAGCAGCCTCAGAGGCGGAGGTAGCGGGAGTTCTGAGCAGTACTTC
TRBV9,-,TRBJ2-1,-,CASSVGVNINEQFF,TGTGCCAGCAGCGTAGGAGTGAATATCAATGAGCAGTTCTTC
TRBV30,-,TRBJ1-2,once,CAWSARLNYGYTF,TGTGCCTGGAGTGCCCGTCTTAACTATGGCTACACCTTC
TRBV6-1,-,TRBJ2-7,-,CASSRDSYSYEQYF,TGTGCCAGCAGCCGCGACAGTTACTCCTACGAGCAGTACTTC